The T cell receptor beta chain under discussion was sequenced for a study of T cell repertoires in cytomegalovirus infection. Study context: A matching HLA type, together with CMV infection, was signaled by public TCR beta signatures. Study-wide findings and caveats: Dominating the ex vivo response were HLA-C-restricted CMV-specific TCR beta clonotypes. Public TCR beta family frequency separated CMV-and-HLA carriers, including in an independent cohort.

Note on this clonotype: The antigen is undetermined. A clone one base away is much larger, so this may be a read error.

From the reads, TCRdb called clonotypes with MiXCR, one entry per CDR3 protein. The sample holds hundreds of thousands of distinct CDR3 sequences, 25% to 30% seen once. Germline V gene lookup returns CDR1 SGHTA and CDR2 FQGNSA. The CDR3 length is 12 residues. This receptor was identified in a human donor in good health (CMV status not recorded). Some clones in this sample may be carry-over from other donors' samples. The V call is TRBV7-2, the J call TRBJ2-3; no definite D call. Sequenced here: cultured PBMCs, sampled from culture after CMV antigen stimulation. This CDR3 is CANSFSADTQYF. CDR3 nucleotides: TGTGCCAACAGCTTCTCGGCAGATACGCAGTATTTT.